The T cell receptor (beta chain) described here comes from a study of chemoradiotherapy in HPV16-positive cancers. With 5 bases removed from V and 0 bases from J, the gap between germline ends came to 16 bases. Germline CDR1 and CDR2: SEHNR and FQNEAQ (reference sequence). CDR3 length: 16 amino acids. General observations from the study: During treatment, candidate HPV-specific clones and E7-related motifs expanded in tumor.

Repeated repertoire sampling spanned the course of chemoradiotherapy. Assay: immunoSEQ multiplex PCR; the TCRdb copy retains only in-frame clones and omits some. The data show approximately 9,800 clones, about 91% seen once. To note about this clone: Antigen specificity is unknown.

Material: blood, obtained from a patient who underwent chemoradiotherapy. The clonotype was recovered from a human donor with HPV-associated anogenital cancer. The gene calls are TRBV7-9 and TRBJ1-2; D is perhaps TRBD1 (6 bases). The CDR3 region is CASSTLQGRPNYGYTF. DNA of the CDR3: TGTGCCAGCAGCACCCTACAGGGAAGACCTAACTATGGCTACACCTTC.